This T cell receptor beta chain was sequenced in a study of OX40 agonist ivuxolimab in advanced cancers. As for the study in general: Ivuxolimab, which is an agonistic anti-OX40 (CD134) antibody, was administered to the patients.

Baseline was the first blood sampling point, followed by cycle 4 day 1 and cycle 7 day 1. The V end was cut by 1 base, the J end by 5 bases, with 5 bases between. In germline, CDR1 is SGHDN, CDR2 FVKESK. CDR3 length: 13 amino acids. The study's findings and limits: The average count of expanded clones was higher among CD8+ T cells than among CD4+.

Remarks on this clone: Antigen: not known.

Sequencing was performed with immunoSEQ multiplex PCR; in TCRdb, only in-frame clones are kept and a portion is missing. The sample includes fewer than 80,000 clones, 80% to 90% of them seen just once. The origin of this receptor is an adult with an advanced solid tumor such as melanoma, head and neck, liver or kidney cancer. This chain joins TRBV14 and TRBJ2-2; D is uncertain. The specimen comprised CD4+ or CD8+ T cells sorted from blood, sampled in a trial of the OX40 agonist ivuxolimab. This chain's CDR3 is CASSQGLTGELFF. In DNA form, the CDR3 reads TGTGCCAGCAGCCAAGGATTGACCGGGGAGCTGTTTTTT.